This T cell receptor beta chain is drawn from a study of CD8+ T cells in alopecia areata. Findings of the study overall: Clonality was higher in lesional than normal scalp, especially in alopecia totalis/universalis. Besides other cells, scalp samples also yield sequences of resident alphabeta T cells from normal skin. TCRs were shared less clearly across patients than in mice, possibly for HLA-related reasons.

Alopecia areata patients had lesional scalp punch biopsies and peripheral blood taken from them. The authors extracted RNA and reverse transcribed it into cDNA as the sequencing template. TCRdb's copy holds only in-frame clones and misses some; the assay was immunoSEQ multiplex PCR. The data show about 100,000 clones, under 60% seen once. In the case of this clone: Its antigen is currently unknown.

The CDR3 length is 13 residues. Per the germline V gene, CDR1 is SGHNT and CDR2 is YYREEE (reference sequence). Trimming cost V 2 bases and J 6 bases, with 8 bases left between them. Sequenced material: NKG2D-low CD8+ T cells sorted from blood. The V call is TRBV5-4, the J call TRBJ2-2; D gene unclear. The sequence was collected from a human donor with alopecia areata. The CDR3 reads CASSLTVAGELFF. The CDR3 DNA is TGTGCCAGCAGCTTAACAGTAGCCGGGGAGCTGTTTTTT. The full variable domain, in which reference TRBV5-4 and TRBJ2-2 provide the parts outside the CDR3, is ETGVTQSPTHLIKTRGQQVTLRCSSQSGHNTVSWYQQALGQGPQFIFQYYREEENGRGNFPPRFSGLQFPNYSSELNVNALELDDSALYLCASSLTVAGELFFGEGSRLTVL.